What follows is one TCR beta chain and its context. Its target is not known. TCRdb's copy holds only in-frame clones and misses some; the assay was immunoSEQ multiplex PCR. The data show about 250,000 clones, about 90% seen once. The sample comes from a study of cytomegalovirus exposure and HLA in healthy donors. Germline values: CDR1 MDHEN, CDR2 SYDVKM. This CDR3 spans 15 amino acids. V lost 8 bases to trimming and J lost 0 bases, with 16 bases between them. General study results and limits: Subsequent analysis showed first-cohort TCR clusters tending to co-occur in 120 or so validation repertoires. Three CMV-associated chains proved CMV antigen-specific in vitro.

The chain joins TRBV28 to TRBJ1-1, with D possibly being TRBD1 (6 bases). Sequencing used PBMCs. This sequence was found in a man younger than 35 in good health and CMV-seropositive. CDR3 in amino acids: CASHPTGRMNTEAFF. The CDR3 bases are TGTGCCAGCCACCCTACAGGGCGAATGAACACTGAAGCTTTCTTT.